This T cell receptor (beta chain) comes out of a study of CD8+ T cells in alopecia areata listed by TCRdb under 2018. Regarding the research as a whole: The treated patients, all with moderate-to-severe alopecia areata, were enrolled in an open-label pilot trial of oral tofacitinib given at 5 to 10 mg twice daily. In treated patients, disease severity was measured using the SALT score, which gives the percentage of scalp surface area affected. Tofacitinib was given for 6 to 18 months, followed by 6 months of follow-up off drug to assess delayed response and recurrence. The RNA source kit depended on sample type: the PAXgene miRNA kit for fixed scalp, the miRNeasy kit for PBMCs, and the RNeasy kit for mouse skin. Human TCRbeta sequencing covered scalp tissue and sorted CD4+ and CD8+ peripheral blood T cells from patchy and totalis/universalis alopecia areata patients and healthy controls. Scalp clonality was compared among normal scalp (n=4), patchy alopecia areata scalp (n=8), and alopecia totalis/universalis scalp (n=8). High-throughput TCRbeta sequencing was used to examine T cell clonal expansion in alopecia areata in both the C3H/HeJ mouse model and human patients. TCRbeta CDR3 regions were amplified by immunoSEQ multiplex PCR using 35 Vbeta forward and 13 Jbeta reverse primers. Biopsies were taken from tofacitinib-treated patients at baseline and again at 4 and 24 weeks into treatment, and several of those patients also had a later scalp biopsy. Study-wide findings and limitations: Scalp TCR repertoire analysis is complicated because resident alphabeta T cells in normal human skin are also sequenced, whereas mouse skin is dominated by gammadelta T cells. Tofacitinib significantly decreased scalp clonality and the number of expanded CD8+ clones among the top 100 scalp clones. During tofacitinib treatment, many expanded lesional clones stuck around in both scalp and blood, and this persistence may partly explain why relapse happens after treatment is stopped. Because the treated cohort was small and had just a single nonresponder, larger studies are needed to establish links between baseline CD8+ expansion and response. Compared with mice, TCR sequences shared between patients were less clear, possibly partly because of HLA diversity across the patient population. Compared with normal scalp, lesional scalp, particularly in alopecia totalis/universalis, had higher clonality and more expanded CD8+ clones, which suggests antigenic drive.

Libraries were built with the immunoSEQ multiplex PCR assay. RNA was extracted from all samples and reverse transcribed into cDNA, which served as template for TCR sequencing. First-strand cDNA was synthesized with SuperScript III using a 2:1 mix of oligo-dT and random hexamers. A synthetic immune receptor repertoire was used to measure amplification bias, and any remaining bias was corrected computationally. Regarding the original processing steps: After raw reads were preprocessed to remove errors, the CDR3 was defined following IMGT conventions as running from the conserved cysteine to phenylalanine. Clonality was computed as 1 minus the Shannon entropy, with the entropy normalized by log2 of the number of productive unique TCRs. CD4 or CD8 identity of scalp clones was inferred by cross-referencing scalp TCRbeta sequences with sorted blood CD4 and CD8 repertoires. Held by TCRdb, this immuneACCESS table contains in-frame sequences only and omits some clones. Under half of the omission traces to an unresolved V gene where checked; the cause of the rest is unknown. V, J and clone size derive from that table, while D and trimming were established from the DNA sequence. In this sample the table shows over 120,000 clones, 54% of which occur a single time. About 16% of the sample lies in the top ten.

For CDR1 and CDR2, the germline V gene lists SGHRS and YFSETQ. Trimming takes 4 bases from V and 0 bases from J, and the germline ends sit 11 bases apart. The CDR3 runs 15 amino acids, cysteine and phenylalanine included. Kept here is only the CDR3 DNA, which spans 45 bases and is read in frame from base 1. The sample's time point label is to be understood as: around 4 weeks on oral tofacitinib. The treatment or condition label here, explained by the study, means: oral pan-JAK inhibitor, 5-10 mg twice daily. Lesional scalp punch biopsies and peripheral blood were collected from alopecia areata patients. PBMCs were separated by density centrifugation and stained for CD3, CD4 and CD8, after which CD4+ and CD8+ T cells were sorted on a FACSAria. Turning to this clone: Which antigen it targets is not known. No qualities accompany the bases; no much larger clone lies one base away.

This TCR came from a human donor with alopecia areata. The sequencing here drew on CD8+ T cells sorted from blood, taken at week 4, from a patient treated with tofacitinib. The receptor chain draws on TRBV5-1 and TRBJ2-1; the D gene remains uncertain. The CDR3: CASSPTVSSYNEQFF. The nucleotide sequence is TGCGCCAGCAGCCCCACAGTGAGCTCCTACAATGAGCAGTTCTTC.